This TCR beta chain derives from a study of blood T cell repertoires in COVID-19. Germline V gives CDR1 SSHAT, CDR2 FNYEAQ (reference sequence). This CDR3 contains 14 residues. Assay used: immunoSEQ multiplex PCR; TCRdb lists only in-frame clones, some missing. Here the sample spans about 81,000 clones, 91% being singletons. Concerning this clone itself: A read error may produce the germline difference seen at one junction end.

The source material was peripheral blood. The V and J genes are TRBV7-7 and TRBJ1-1; 7 nucleotides line up with TRBD1. This receptor was identified in a woman aged 50 to 60 in a cohort sampled during active COVID-19. As DNA, the CDR3 is TGTGCTAGCAGCAGAAGACAGGGGAACACTGAAGCTTTCTTT. It encodes CASSRRQGNTEAFF.